The 8 T cell receptor beta chains below all came from one sample that was sequenced in a study of cytomegalovirus exposure and HLA in healthy donors. Primers for the PCR totalled 60 Vbeta and 13 Jbeta. Sequencing was performed with immunoSEQ multiplex PCR; in TCRdb, only in-frame clones are kept and a portion is missing. The sample has more than 80,000 clones; approximately 82% are singletons. Source material: PBMCs. The receptors were gathered from a female donor in good health and CMV-seropositive.

The genes are TRBV9 and TRBJ2-7; 11 nucleotides align to TRBD2. This CDR3 is 15 amino acids long. Germline assignment: CDR1 SGDLS and CDR2 YYNGEE. V gave up 6 bases and J gave up 2 bases; unmatched junction bases: 7. The CDR3 here is CASTPGTSGTYEQYF. In nucleotides, the CDR3 is TGTGCCAGCACCCCCGGGACTAGCGGTACCTACGAGCAGTACTTC. The entire variable domain, with the rest obtained from reference TRBV9 and TRBJ2-7, is as follows: DSGVTQTPKHLITATGQRVTLRCSPRSGDLSVYWYQQSLDQGLQFLIQYYNGEERAKGNILERFSAQQFPDLHSELNLSSLELGDSALYFCASTPGTSGTYEQYFGPGTRLTVT.

This clone was observed a single time. This chain links TRBV9 with TRBJ2-7, with 7 bases that match TRBD2. The CDR3 extends over 15 amino acids. Germline trimming cut 4 bases from V and 0 bases from J; bases unmatched to any gene: 7. CDR1 and CDR2 from the germline V gene are SGDLS and YYNGEE. The CDR3, as DNA: TGTGCCAGCAGCCTGGGGGGGGGAGCCTCCTACGAGCAGTACTTC. Encoded protein: CASSLGGGASYEQYF.

This sequence joins TRBV7-3 and TRBJ2-2, with TRBD2 matching 7 bases. The germline V gene encodes CDR1 SGHTA and CDR2 FQGTGA. V shed 3 bases and J 6 bases; nucleotides not matched to a gene: 7. The CDR3 runs to 15 residues. The CDR3 bases are TGTGCCAGCAGCTTTGGCCCTCGGGGGGCCGGGGAGCTGTTTTTT. This translates into CASSFGPRGAGELFF.

The chain uses TRBV5-6 and TRBJ2-7; TRBD1 agrees at 7 bases. After removal of 4 bases from V and 4 bases from J, the junction contained 14 bases not matched to a gene. CDR1 is SGHDT and CDR2 is YYEEEE in the germline V gene. CDR3 length equals 16 residues. DNA of the CDR3: TGTGCCAGCAGCCCCCCACGTGGGGGACAGCTTTACGAGCAGTACTTC. Translating it yields CASSPPRGGQLYEQYF.

The chain employs TRBV5-1 and TRBJ1-2, with 10 nucleotides matching TRBD1. The CDR3 sequence is 14 residues long. Per the germline V gene, CDR1 is SGHRS and CDR2 is YFSETQ. After removal of 3 bases from V and 7 bases from J, the junction contained 6 bases not matched to a gene. The CDR3 here is CASSSTGGASGYTF. CDR3 DNA: TGCGCCAGCAGCTCGACAGGGGGCGCGAGTGGCTACACCTTC.

This clone was seen only once. The chain recombines TRBV27 with TRBJ2-2; 9 nucleotides agree with TRBD2. CDR1 MNHEY and CDR2 SMNVEV come from the germline V gene (reference sequence). CDR3 length equals 18 residues. V lost 5 bases, J lost 1 base, and 11 bases stayed unmatched. In DNA form, the CDR3 reads TGTGCCAGCAGTCGGATAGCGGGAGTGGTAGTGAACACCGGGGAGCTGTTTTTT. It yields the protein CASSRIAGVVVNTGELFF.

The chain uses TRBV28 and TRBJ2-1; 11 bases line up with TRBD2. Trimming cost V 10 bases and J 1 base; bases outside gene matches: 9. Germline CDR1 MDHEN, CDR2 SYDVKM. The CDR3 extends over 16 amino acids. CDR3 in DNA: TGTGCCACCACCGGGACTAGCGGTTTTTCCTACAATGAGCAGTTCTTC. Protein product: CATTGTSGFSYNEQFF.

The rearrangement joins TRBV18 to TRBJ2-3, with D possibly matching TRBD2 (6 bases). V gave up 0 bases and J gave up 0 bases, with 13 bases separating them. CDR3 length: 17 residues. Germline assignment: CDR1 KGHSH and CDR2 LQKENI. CDR3 amino acids: CASSPPGLASSTDTQYF. The CDR3 nucleotides read TGTGCCAGCTCACCACCAGGGCTAGCGTCTAGCACAGATACGCAGTATTTT.